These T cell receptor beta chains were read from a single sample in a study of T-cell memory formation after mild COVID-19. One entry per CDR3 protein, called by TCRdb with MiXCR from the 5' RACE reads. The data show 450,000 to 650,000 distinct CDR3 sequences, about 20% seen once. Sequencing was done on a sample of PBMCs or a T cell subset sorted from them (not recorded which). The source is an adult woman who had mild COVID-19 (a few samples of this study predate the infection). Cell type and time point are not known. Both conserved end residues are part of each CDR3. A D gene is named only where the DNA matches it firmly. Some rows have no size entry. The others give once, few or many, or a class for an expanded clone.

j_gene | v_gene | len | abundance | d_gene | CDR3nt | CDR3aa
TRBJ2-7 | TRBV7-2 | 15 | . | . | TGTGCCAGCAGCGCTCGCGACAGCGGTGGGTACGAGCAGTACTTC | CASSARDSGGYEQYF
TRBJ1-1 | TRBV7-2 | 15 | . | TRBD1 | TGTGCCAGCAGCTTATCCGGACAGGCGAACACTGAAGCTTTCTTT | CASSLSGQANTEAFF
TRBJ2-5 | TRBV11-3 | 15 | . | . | TGTGCCAGCAGCTTACGCGGGGTCCTACGAGAGACCCAGTACTTC | CASSLRGVLRETQYF
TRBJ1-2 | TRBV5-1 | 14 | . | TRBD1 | TGCGCCAGCAGCCGGGAGGGGGCAAACTATGGCTACACCTTC | CASSREGANYGYTF
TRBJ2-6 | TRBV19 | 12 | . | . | TGTGCCAGTAACTTCGGGGCCAACGTCCTGACTTTC | CASNFGANVLTF
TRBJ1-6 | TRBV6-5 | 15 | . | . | TGTGCCAGCAGTTACGAACAGGGTGGGAATTCACCCCTCCACTTT | CASSYEQGGNSPLHF
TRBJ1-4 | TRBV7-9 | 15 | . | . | TGTGCCAGCAGCTTAGGTCGCAGGGCTGGTGAAAAACTGTTTTTT | CASSLGRRAGEKLFF
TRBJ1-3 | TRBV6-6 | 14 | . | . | TGTGCCAGCAGACCCCTGGGGAGCGGAAACACCATATATTTT | CASRPLGSGNTIYF
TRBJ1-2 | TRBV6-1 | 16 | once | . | TGTGCCAGCAGTGAACACGCTCGTGGGGGCCTTTATGGCTACACCTTC | CASSEHARGGLYGYTF
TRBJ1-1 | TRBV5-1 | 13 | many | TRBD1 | TGCGCCAGCAGCTTGGGAGACAGGGCTGAAGCTTTCTTT | CASSLGDRAEAFF
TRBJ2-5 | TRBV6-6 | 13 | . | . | TGTGCCAGCTACGTCCCGTACCGGGAGACCCAGTACTTC | CASYVPYRETQYF
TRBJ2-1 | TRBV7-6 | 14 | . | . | TGTGCCAGCAGCTCCCCTTACAGGGAGCGGGGGCAGTTCTTC | CASSSPYRERGQFF
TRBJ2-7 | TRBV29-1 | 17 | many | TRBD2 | TGCAGCTCAATGATCGGAGTAGCGGGAGGCAGCTCCTACGAGCAGTACTTC | CSSMIGVAGGSSYEQYF
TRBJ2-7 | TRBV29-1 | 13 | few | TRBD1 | TGCAGCGTTAGGACAGGGGGAACCTACGAGCAGTACTTC | CSVRTGGTYEQYF
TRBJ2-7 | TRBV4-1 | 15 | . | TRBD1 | TGCGCCAGCAGCACCGGGACAGGGGGTGCCTACGAGCAGTACTTC | CASSTGTGGAYEQYF
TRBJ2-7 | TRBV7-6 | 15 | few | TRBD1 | TGTGCCAGCAGCTTAGCACAGGGGAATTCCTACGAGCAGTACTTC | CASSLAQGNSYEQYF
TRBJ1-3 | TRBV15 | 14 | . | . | TGTGCCACCAGCAGAGATCAGGGGTCGGACACCATATATTTT | CATSRDQGSDTIYF
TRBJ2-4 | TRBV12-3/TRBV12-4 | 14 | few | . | TGTGCCAGCAGCCCGGGGTTAACCAAAAACATTCAGTACTTC | CASSPGLTKNIQYF
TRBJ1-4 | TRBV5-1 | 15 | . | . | TGCGCCAGCAGCTTGGCCAGGGCCTCGGGTGAAAAACTGTTTTTT | CASSLARASGEKLFF
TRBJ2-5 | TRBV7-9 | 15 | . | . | TGTGCCAGCAGCTTAGCCCAGCTTGAGGGAGATACCCAGTACTTC | CASSLAQLEGDTQYF
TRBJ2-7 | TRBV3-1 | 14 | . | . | TGTGCCAGCACCGAAGGGGGGACAGACTACGAGCAGTACTTC | CASTEGGTDYEQYF
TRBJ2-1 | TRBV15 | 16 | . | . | TGTGCCACCAGCAGAGAGGGGGTCCTGACCTACAATGAGCAGTTCTTC | CATSREGVLTYNEQFF
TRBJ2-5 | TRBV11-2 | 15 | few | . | TGTGCCAGCAGCTTAGATGGCGGCCTGGGTGAGACCCAGTACTTC | CASSLDGGLGETQYF
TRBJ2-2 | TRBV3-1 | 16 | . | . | TGTGCCAGCAGCTCAAGACACATCGCGAACACCGGGGAGCTGTTTTTT | CASSSRHIANTGELFF
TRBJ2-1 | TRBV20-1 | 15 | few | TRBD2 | TGCAGTCCATCTCACTTGCGGGGGGGAGGATTTGAGCAGTTCTTC | CSPSHLRGGGFEQFF
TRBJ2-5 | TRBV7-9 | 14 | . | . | TGTGCCAGCAGCTTAGAGCTGGTCCGGGAGACCCAGTACTTC | CASSLELVRETQYF
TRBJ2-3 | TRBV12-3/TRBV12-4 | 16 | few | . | TGTGCCAGCAGTTTTGTAGTGGGACTTAGCACAGATACGCAGTATTTT | CASSFVVGLSTDTQYF
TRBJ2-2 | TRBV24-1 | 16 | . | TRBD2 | TGTGCCACCAGTGATTTATCACGGGGGGGCACCGGGGAGCTGTTTTTT | CATSDLSRGGTGELFF
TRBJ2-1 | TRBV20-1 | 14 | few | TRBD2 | TGCAGTGCTCACGGCGGGAGGGCAAGTTTTGAGCAGTTCTTC | CSAHGGRASFEQFF
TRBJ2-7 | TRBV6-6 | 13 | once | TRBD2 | TGTGCCAGCAGGGGACTATATCCTCACGAGCAGTACTTC | CASRGLYPHEQYF
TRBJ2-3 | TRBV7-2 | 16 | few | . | TGTGCCAGCAGCTTGTCCGGGACTTGGGGTGGAGATACGCAGTATTTT | CASSLSGTWGGDTQYF
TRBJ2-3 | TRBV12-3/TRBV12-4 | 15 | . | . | TGTGCCAGCAGTTTGAGGCAGGACCCCACAGATACGCAGTATTTT | CASSLRQDPTDTQYF
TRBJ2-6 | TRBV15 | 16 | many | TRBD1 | TGTGCCACCAGCGGGGGACAGCTCTCTGGGGCCAACGTCCTGACTTTC | CATSGGQLSGANVLTF
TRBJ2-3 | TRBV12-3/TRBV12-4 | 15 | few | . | TGTGCCAGCAGTTTTCGGCATCTCGGCACAGATACGCAGTATTTT | CASSFRHLGTDTQYF
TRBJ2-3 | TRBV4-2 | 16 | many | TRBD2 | TGTGCCAGCAGCCAAATTCTCGCGGGAGGGACAGATACGCAGTATTTT | CASSQILAGGTDTQYF
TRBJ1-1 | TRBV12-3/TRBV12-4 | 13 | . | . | TGTGCCAGCAGACCCGGTGGGAGGACTGAAGCTTTCTTT | CASRPGGRTEAFF
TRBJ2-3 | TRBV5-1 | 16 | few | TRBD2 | TGCGCCAGCAGCTTGTCAGCGGGAGAGACCACAGATACGCAGTATTTT | CASSLSAGETTDTQYF
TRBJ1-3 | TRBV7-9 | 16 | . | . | TGTGCCAGCAGCTTGACAGCGAGCCCTCTTGGAAACACCATATATTTT | CASSLTASPLGNTIYF
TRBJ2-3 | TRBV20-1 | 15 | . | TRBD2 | TGCAGTGCTGACGGACTAGGGGATAGCACAGATACGCAGTATTTT | CSADGLGDSTDTQYF
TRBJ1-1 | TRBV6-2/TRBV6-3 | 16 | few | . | TGTGCCAGCAGTTCTACGGGGTGGACAGTGAACACTGAAGCTTTCTTT | CASSSTGWTVNTEAFF
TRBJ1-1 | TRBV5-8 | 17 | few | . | TGTGCCAGCAGCTTGTTTGGGTTAGCGGGGGAAAAGACTGAAGCTTTCTTT | CASSLFGLAGEKTEAFF
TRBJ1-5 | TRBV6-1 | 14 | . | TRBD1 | TGTGCCAGCAGTGGCGACAGGGTAAATCAGCCCCAGCATTTT | CASSGDRVNQPQHF
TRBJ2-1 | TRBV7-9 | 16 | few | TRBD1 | TGTGCCAGCAGCCCCCCGACAGGGAAGGGGTACAATGAGCAGTTCTTC | CASSPPTGKGYNEQFF
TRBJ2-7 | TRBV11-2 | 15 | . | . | TGTGCCAGCAGCTTAGTGTGGGGGGAATCCTACGAGCAGTACTTC | CASSLVWGESYEQYF
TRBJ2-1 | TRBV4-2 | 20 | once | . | TGTGCCAGCAGCCAAGAACCCGGACTCCCCTCCTCAAGCTCCTACAATGAGCAGTTCTTC | CASSQEPGLPSSSSYNEQFF
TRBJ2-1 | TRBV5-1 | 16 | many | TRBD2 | TGCGCCAGCAGCTTCCTAGCGGGCCATCTCTACAATGAGCAGTTCTTC | CASSFLAGHLYNEQFF
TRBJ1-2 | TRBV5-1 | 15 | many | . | TGCGCCAGCAGCCCCAGATCGGGGGGCTACTATGGCTACACCTTC | CASSPRSGGYYGYTF